These T cell receptor beta chains were read from a single sample in a study of shared clonotypes between healthy human individuals. TCRdb keeps only in-frame clones here, not all; method: immunoSEQ multiplex PCR. The data hold about 470,000 clones, with roughly 83% observed a single time. Specimen: PBMCs. Receptor source: a woman aged 40 to 55 in good health. Some clones in this sample may be carry-over from other donors' samples. The CDR3 runs from the conserved cysteine through the conserved F or W. D genes are given only for firm matches. Some rows mark clone size as missing; the rest say once, few, many or name a class of expanded clone.

TRBD1	NA	TRBJ1-2	TRBV5-1	CASSLGQGYLYGYTF	TGCGCCAGCAGCTTGGGACAGGGTTACTTGTACGGCTACACCTTC
TRBD1	NA	TRBJ2-7	TRBV10-3	CAIGQADREQYF	TGTGCCATAGGACAGGCCGATCGCGAGCAGTACTTC
TRBD1	NA	TRBJ2-7	TRBV7-9	CASSSRDRGVYEQYF	TGTGCCAGCAGCTCCCGGGACAGGGGAGTATACGAGCAGTACTTC
NA	NA	TRBJ2-5	TRBV5-1	CASSWSETQYF	TGCGCCAGCAGCTGGTCAGAGACCCAGTACTTC
NA	NA	TRBJ2-7	TRBV11-2	CASSLGLASSYEQYF	TGTGCCAGCAGCTTAGGGCTAGCAAGCTCCTACGAGCAGTACTTC
TRBD2	NA	TRBJ2-7	TRBV18	CASSPASGEPEQYF	TGTGCCAGCTCACCGGCTAGCGGGGAGCCCGAGCAGTACTTC
NA	NA	TRBJ2-1	TRBV28	CASSLHSGVYNEQFF	TGTGCCAGCAGTTTACATAGCGGCGTATACAATGAGCAGTTCTTC
NA	few	TRBJ2-7	TRBV6-4	CASRTVPRDRRFYEQYF	TGTGCCAGCAGAACCGTTCCACGAGACAGGCGCTTCTACGAGCAGTACTTC
TRBD1	NA	TRBJ2-7	TRBV10-1	CASPRGTGGYEQYF	TGCGCCAGCCCCCGCGGGACAGGGGGCTACGAGCAGTACTTC
TRBD1	once	TRBJ2-7	TRBV10-3	CATRPQGATYEQYF	TGTGCCACCCGTCCCCAGGGGGCCACCTACGAGCAGTACTTC
TRBD2	NA	TRBJ2-2	TRBV7-3	CASSPGLAGGPWSTGELFF	TGTGCCAGCAGCCCCGGACTAGCGGGAGGGCCGTGGAGCACCGGGGAGCTGTTTTTT
NA	once	TRBJ1-2	TRBV18	CASSAEGLTYGYTF	TGTGCCAGCTCAGCAGAGGGGTTGACCTATGGCTACACCTTC
TRBD2	NA	TRBJ2-1	TRBV6-6	CASELAGGYNEQFF	TGTGCCAGCGAACTAGCGGGTGGGTACAATGAGCAGTTCTTC
NA	NA	TRBJ1-1	TRBV11-2	CASTPEPVVTEAFF	TGTGCCAGCACCCCAGAACCCGTGGTTACTGAAGCTTTCTTT
TRBD1	NA	TRBJ2-3	TRBV14	CASSHSVGLPTRGQRWTDTQYF	TGTGCCAGCAGCCACTCTGTGGGGCTCCCGACCAGGGGGCAGCGGTGGACAGATACGCAGTATTTT
NA	many	TRBJ2-2	TRBV6-4	CASSDRATGELFF	TGTGCCAGCAGTGACAGGGCCACCGGGGAGCTGTTTTTT
NA	NA	TRBJ1-4	TRBV5-1	CASSSGFATNEKLFF	TGCGCCAGCAGCTCAGGGTTTGCAACTAATGAAAAACTGTTTTTT
NA	once	TRBJ2-3	TRBV7-9	CASSLVTGGTDTQYF	TGTGCCAGCAGCTTAGTTACCGGCGGCACAGATACGCAGTATTTT
NA	few	TRBJ2-3	TRBV7-9	CASSPAGYPSTDTQYF	TGTGCCAGCAGCCCGGCGGGCTATCCTAGCACAGATACGCAGTATTTT
NA	many	TRBJ1-2	TRBV30	CAWSVSGYGYTF	TGTGCCTGGAGTGTCTCTGGATATGGCTACACCTTC
NA	NA	TRBJ2-2	TRBV19	CASSITLSGELFF	TGTGCCAGTAGTATTACTTTATCCGGGGAGCTGTTTTTT
NA	few	TRBJ1-1	TRBV7-3	CASSLRGPGRGSNTEAFF	TGTGCCAGCAGCTTAAGGGGGCCAGGGAGAGGTTCGAACACTGAAGCTTTCTTT
NA	NA	TRBJ2-3	TRBV5-1	CASSFELRGVGTDTQYF	TGCGCCAGCAGCTTTGAATTGAGGGGCGTCGGGACAGATACGCAGTATTTT
NA	NA	TRBJ1-2	TRBV9	CASSGPGYGYTF	TGTGCCAGCAGCGGTCCAGGGTATGGCTACACCTTC
NA	few	TRBJ2-7	TRBV7-9	CASSQDEGQGVDEQYF	TGTGCCAGCAGCCAAGACGAGGGGCAGGGCGTCGACGAGCAGTACTTC
NA	NA	TRBJ1-1	TRBV6-4	CASIERGSNTEAFF	TGTGCCAGCATTGAGCGGGGATCGAACACTGAAGCTTTCTTT
NA	once	TRBJ2-4	TRBV19	CASSHGGSKNIQYF	TGTGCCAGTAGCCATGGGGGTTCAAAAAACATTCAGTACTTC
NA	few	TRBJ2-7	TRBV20-1	CSAIKSEQYF	TGCAGTGCTATCAAAAGCGAGCAGTACTTC
NA	few	TRBJ2-5	TRBV29-1	CSVEDGAGPQETQYF	TGCAGCGTTGAAGATGGGGCGGGACCACAAGAGACCCAGTACTTC
TRBD1	NA	TRBJ1-1	TRBV7-9	CASSFQGQGFEAFF	TGTGCCAGCAGCTTTCAAGGACAGGGGTTTGAAGCTTTCTTT
TRBD1	NA	TRBJ2-7	TRBV18	CASRQGLSSYEQYF	TGTGCCAGCCGACAGGGGCTTAGCTCCTACGAGCAGTACTTC
NA	NA	TRBJ2-1	TRBV4-2	CASSQGSNEQFF	TGTGCCAGCAGCCAAGGAAGCAATGAGCAGTTCTTC